This TCR beta chain was sequenced during a study of shared clonotypes between healthy human individuals. Only CD45RO-negative cells positively selected for CCR7 counted as naive CD8 cells, so terminally differentiated effector memory CD45RA+ cells were excluded. Authors' analysis steps: ImmunoSEQ supplied junction-only sequences lacking quality scores, so filtering was different. Sequenced by immunoSEQ multiplex PCR; TCRdb stores in-frame clones only, minus some. V and J calls and clone size come straight from that table; D and trimming were deduced from the DNA. The table includes about 1.9 million clones, roughly 95% detected once. The CDR3 runs 18 residues. Germline V gene sequence: CDR1 SGHDN, CDR2 FVKESK. Trimming pared 0 bases from V and 0 bases from J, leaving 18 bases between. This clone has a handful of counts. What it binds is unknown. Regarding the study as a whole: Represented diversity, genetic and exposure-history alike, was limited by few donors.

The sample was naive CD8+ T cells from PBMCs. The gene calls are TRBV14 and TRBJ2-7, with D perhaps TRBD2 (6 bases). The source is a man aged 18 to 35 in good health. Some clones in this sample may be carry-over from other donors' samples. The CDR3 DNA reads as TGTGCCAGCAGCCAAGATTTTGGTGTTAAGACTAGCTCCTACGAGCAGTACTTC. It translates to CASSQDFGVKTSSYEQYF.